Given below is one T cell receptor beta chain in context. The data derive from a study of blood T cell repertoires in COVID-19. Study context: The United States, Italy and Spain supplied acute and convalescent COVID-19 samples.

The CDR3 spans 13 residues. Germline-derived CDR1 and CDR2 are LGHDT and YNNKEL (reference sequence). V was pared by 4 bases and J by 5 bases, with 9 bases between. Original processing methods: Reference gene primer amplification yielded estimated nucleated cell counts. Only in-frame clones appear in the TCRdb table, and some are missing; sequencing was by immunoSEQ multiplex PCR. V, J and clone size were drawn from that table, and D and trimming were deduced from the DNA. The data hold 66,000 or so clones, with over 75% observed a single time. Sequenced: peripheral blood. This chain connects TRBV3-1 (or the pseudogene TRBV3-2) to TRBJ2-1, with D maybe TRBD1 (6 bases). The receptor comes from a human donor in a cohort sampled during active COVID-19. The CDR3 bases are TGTGCCAGCAGCCTCGACAGGAACAATGAGCAGTTCTTC. Its translation is CASSLDRNNEQFF.